This TCR beta chain was sequenced for a study of a mutant IDH1 vaccine in newly diagnosed glioma. Time point described: baseline, week 1 (first vaccination visit). Treatment defined: pre-vaccination baseline after standard-of-care therapy. The assay was immunoSEQ multiplex PCR, and TCRdb's table has in-frame clones only and misses some. Seen here are 40,000 or so clones, 78% observed once, and the top ten hold 9% to 10%. Germline CDR1 is SGHRS and CDR2 is YFSETQ. Trimming stripped 1 base from V and 7 bases from J, with 14 bases between. The CDR3 sequence is 15 residues long. Sample: PBMCs, taken from a glioma patient treated with radiotherapy, temozolomide or both. This rearrangement joins TRBV5-1 to TRBJ2-2; no firm D call. The sequence derives from a middle-aged man with glioma. Some clones in this sample may be carry-over from other donors' samples. This CDR3 is CASSLLGRVVGELFF. As DNA, the CDR3 is TGCGCCAGCAGCTTGCTCGGTAGAGTGGTCGGGGAGCTGTTTTTT.